The following is a T cell receptor (beta chain) sequence with its context. Its antigen is unidentified. Produced via immunoSEQ multiplex PCR; TCRdb's table is partial and in-frame only. This sample yields approximately 97,000 clones, of which 85% to 95% are seen a single time; 0.95% to 1.3% belongs to the top ten. While the first cohort had around 700 subjects, the donors belonged to the separate validation cohort of about 130 subjects. V was pared by 4 bases and J by 5 bases, with 12 bases of the junction left unmatched. The CDR3 has 17 amino acids. The V gene's germline CDR1 is LNHDA and CDR2 SQIVND (reference sequence). These data are taken from a study of cytomegalovirus exposure and HLA in healthy donors. Notes on the study in general: Among TCR sequences, most were rare, though some public TCRs appeared in many donors. Listed as cytomegalovirus-associated were 164 TCR beta chains. CMV antigen specificity was confirmed in vitro for a few CMV-associated chains.

V usage is TRBV19 and J usage is TRBJ2-1, with 9 bases matching TRBD2. Sequencing input: PBMCs. This clonotype was obtained from a woman aged 25 to 39 in good health and CMV-seropositive. CDR3 DNA sequence: TGTGCCAGTAGTAACCTGCTAGCGGGACAGACAAACAATGAGCAGTTCTTC. Translated: CASSNLLAGQTNNEQFF.